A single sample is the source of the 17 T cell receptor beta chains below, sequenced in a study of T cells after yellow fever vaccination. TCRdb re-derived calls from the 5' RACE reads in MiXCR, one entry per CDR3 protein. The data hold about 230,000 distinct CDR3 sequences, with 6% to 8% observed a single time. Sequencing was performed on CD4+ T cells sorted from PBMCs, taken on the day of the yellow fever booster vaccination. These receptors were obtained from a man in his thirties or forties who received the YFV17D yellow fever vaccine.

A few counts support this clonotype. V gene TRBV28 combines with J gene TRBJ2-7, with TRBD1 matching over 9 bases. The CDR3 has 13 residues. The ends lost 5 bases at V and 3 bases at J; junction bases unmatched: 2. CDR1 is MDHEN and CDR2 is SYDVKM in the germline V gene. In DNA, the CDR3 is TGTGCCAGCAGTAACAGGGGGCTCTACGAGCAGTACTTC. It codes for CASSNRGLYEQYF.

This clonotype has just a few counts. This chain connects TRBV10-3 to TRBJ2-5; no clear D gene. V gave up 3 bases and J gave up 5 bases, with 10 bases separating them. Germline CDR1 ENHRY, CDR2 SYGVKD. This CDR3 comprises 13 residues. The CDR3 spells CAISDLVTETQYF. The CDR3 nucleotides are TGTGCCATCAGTGATTTAGTCACGGAGACCCAGTACTTC.

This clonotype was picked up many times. CDR3 sequence reads: CSARLAETQYF. In DNA, the CDR3 is TGCAGTGCTAGACTAGCGGAGACCCAGTACTTC. The chain couples TRBV20-1 to TRBJ2-5; D possibly corresponds to TRBD2 (6 bases). Deletions cut 2 bases from V and 5 bases from J, with 6 bases between. The CDR3 runs 11 residues. Germline-derived CDR1 and CDR2 are DFQATT and SNEGSKA (reference sequence).

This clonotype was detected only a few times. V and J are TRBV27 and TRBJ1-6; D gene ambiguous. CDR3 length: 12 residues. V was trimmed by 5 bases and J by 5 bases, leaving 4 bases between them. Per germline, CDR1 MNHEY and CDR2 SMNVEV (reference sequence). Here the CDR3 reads CASSPHNSPLHF. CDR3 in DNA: TGTGCCAGCAGTCCCCATAATTCACCCCTCCACTTT.

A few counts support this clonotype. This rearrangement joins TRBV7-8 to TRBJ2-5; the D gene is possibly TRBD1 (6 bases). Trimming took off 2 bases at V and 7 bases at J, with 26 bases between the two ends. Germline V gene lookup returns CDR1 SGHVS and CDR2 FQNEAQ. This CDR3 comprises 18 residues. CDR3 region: CASSLIKSELSRGRTQYF. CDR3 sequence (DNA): TGTGCCAGCAGCTTAATTAAGAGCGAACTAAGCAGGGGAAGGACCCAGTACTTC.

The DNA for the CDR3 is TGTGCCAGCACCCCTCTTGGTGGGTATGGCTACACCTTC. This translates into CASTPLGGYGYTF. The chain uses TRBV6-1 and TRBJ1-2; unclear D gene. The germline gives CDR1 MNHNS, CDR2 SASEGT. The CDR3 length is 13 residues. V was shortened by 7 bases and J by 5 bases, with 14 bases between the two germline ends.

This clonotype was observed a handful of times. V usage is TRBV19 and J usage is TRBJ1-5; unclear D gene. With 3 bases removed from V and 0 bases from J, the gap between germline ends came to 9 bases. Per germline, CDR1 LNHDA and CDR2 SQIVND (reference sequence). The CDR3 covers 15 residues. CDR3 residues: CASSIVSGSNQPQHF. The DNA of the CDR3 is TGTGCCAGTAGTATTGTTTCCGGTAGCAATCAGCCCCAGCATTTT. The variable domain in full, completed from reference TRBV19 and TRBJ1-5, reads DGGITQSPKYLFRKEGQNVTLSCEQNLNHDAMYWYRQDPGQGLRLIYYSQIVNDFQKGDIAEGYSVSREKKESFPLTVTSAQKNPTAFYLCASSIVSGSNQPQHFGDGTRLSIL.

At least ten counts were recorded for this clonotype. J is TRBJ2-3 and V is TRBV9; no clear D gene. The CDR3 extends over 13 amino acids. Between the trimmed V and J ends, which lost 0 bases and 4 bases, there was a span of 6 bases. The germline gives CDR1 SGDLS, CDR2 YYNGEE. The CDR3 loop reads CASSVEDPDTQYF. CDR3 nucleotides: TGTGCCAGCAGCGTAGAGGACCCAGATACGCAGTATTTT.

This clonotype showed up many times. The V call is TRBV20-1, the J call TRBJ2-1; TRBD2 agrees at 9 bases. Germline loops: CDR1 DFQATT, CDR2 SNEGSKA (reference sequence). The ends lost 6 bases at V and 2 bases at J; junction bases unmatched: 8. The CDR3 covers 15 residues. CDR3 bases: TGCAGTGCCCCAAATAGCGGGAGCCCCTACAATGAGCAGTTCTTC. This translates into CSAPNSGSPYNEQFF.

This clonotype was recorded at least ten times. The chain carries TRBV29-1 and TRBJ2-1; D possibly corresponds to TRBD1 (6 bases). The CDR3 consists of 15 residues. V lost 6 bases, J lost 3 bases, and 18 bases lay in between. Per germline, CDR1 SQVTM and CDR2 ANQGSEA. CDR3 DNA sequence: TGCAGCGTCACCCTCCTAACAGGGAGCTACAATGAGCAGTTCTTC. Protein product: CSVTLLTGSYNEQFF.

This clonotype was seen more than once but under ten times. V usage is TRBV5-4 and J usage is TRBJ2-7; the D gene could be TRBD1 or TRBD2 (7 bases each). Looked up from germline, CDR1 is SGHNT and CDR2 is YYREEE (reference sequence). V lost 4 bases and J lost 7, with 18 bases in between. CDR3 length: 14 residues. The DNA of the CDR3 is TGTGCCAGCAGCCTCGGGACTACCAGGGGGGAGCAGTACTTC. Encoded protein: CASSLGTTRGEQYF.

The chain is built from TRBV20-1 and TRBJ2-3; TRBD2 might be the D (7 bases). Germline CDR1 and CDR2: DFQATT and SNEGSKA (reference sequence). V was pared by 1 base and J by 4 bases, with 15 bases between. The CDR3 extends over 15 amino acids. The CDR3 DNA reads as TGCAGTGCTAGAGTTGGGGGGGGCAGGTCAGATACGCAGTATTTT. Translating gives CSARVGGGRSDTQYF.

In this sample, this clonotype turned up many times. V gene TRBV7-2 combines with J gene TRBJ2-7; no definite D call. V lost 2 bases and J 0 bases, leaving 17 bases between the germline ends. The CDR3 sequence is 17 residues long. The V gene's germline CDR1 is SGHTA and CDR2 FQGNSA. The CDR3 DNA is TGTGCCAGCAGCTTAAGTGGTATTGGGATCAGCTCCTACGAGCAGTACTTC. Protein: CASSLSGIGISSYEQYF.

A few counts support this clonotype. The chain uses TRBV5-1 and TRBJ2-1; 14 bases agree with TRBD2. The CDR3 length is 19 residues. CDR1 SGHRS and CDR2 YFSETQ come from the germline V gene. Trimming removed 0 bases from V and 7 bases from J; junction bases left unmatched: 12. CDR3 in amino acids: CASSLGRLAGGPGANEQFF. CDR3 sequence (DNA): TGCGCCAGCAGCTTGGGAAGACTAGCGGGAGGGCCAGGGGCAAATGAGCAGTTCTTC.

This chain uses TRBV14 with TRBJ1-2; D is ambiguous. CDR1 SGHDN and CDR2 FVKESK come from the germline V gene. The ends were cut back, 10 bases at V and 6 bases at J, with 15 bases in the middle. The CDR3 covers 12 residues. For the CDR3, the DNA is TGTGCCATGAGCCACGTCCTCCATGGCTACACCTTC. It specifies CAMSHVLHGYTF. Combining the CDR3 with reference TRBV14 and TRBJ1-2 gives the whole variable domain EAGVTQFPSHSVIEKGQTVTLRCDPISGHDNLYWYRRVMGKEIKFLLHFVKESKQDESGMPNNRFLAERTGGTYSTLKVQPAELEDSGVYFCAMSHVLHGYTFGSGTRLTVV.

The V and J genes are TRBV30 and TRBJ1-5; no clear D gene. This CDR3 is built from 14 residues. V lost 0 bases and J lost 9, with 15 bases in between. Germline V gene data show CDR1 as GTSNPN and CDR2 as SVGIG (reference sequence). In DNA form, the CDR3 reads TGTGCCTGGAGTGTACAGCAGGTCATTGCGCCCCAGCATTTT. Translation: CAWSVQQVIAPQHF.

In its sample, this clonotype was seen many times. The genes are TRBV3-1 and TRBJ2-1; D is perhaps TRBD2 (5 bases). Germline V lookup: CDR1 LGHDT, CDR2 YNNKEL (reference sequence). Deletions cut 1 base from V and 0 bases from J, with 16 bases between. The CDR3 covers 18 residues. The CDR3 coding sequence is TGTGCCAGCAGCCAAGTACTGCGGACTCGGAGCTCCTACAATGAGCAGTTCTTC. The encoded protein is CASSQVLRTRSSYNEQFF.